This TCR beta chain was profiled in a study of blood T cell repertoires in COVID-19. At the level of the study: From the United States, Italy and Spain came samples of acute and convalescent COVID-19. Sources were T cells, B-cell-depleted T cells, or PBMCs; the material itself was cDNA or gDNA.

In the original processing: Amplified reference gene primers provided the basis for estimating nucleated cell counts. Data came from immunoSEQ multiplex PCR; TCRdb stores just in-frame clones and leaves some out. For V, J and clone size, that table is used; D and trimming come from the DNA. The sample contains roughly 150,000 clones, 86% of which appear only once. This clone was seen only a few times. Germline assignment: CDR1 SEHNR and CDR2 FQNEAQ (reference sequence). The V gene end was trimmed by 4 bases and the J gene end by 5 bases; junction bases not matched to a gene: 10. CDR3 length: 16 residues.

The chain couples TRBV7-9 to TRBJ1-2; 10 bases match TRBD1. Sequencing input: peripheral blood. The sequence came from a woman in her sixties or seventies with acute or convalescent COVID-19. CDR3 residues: CASSSSRDRGGYGYTF. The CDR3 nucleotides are TGTGCCAGCAGCTCTAGCCGGGACAGGGGAGGATATGGCTACACCTTC.